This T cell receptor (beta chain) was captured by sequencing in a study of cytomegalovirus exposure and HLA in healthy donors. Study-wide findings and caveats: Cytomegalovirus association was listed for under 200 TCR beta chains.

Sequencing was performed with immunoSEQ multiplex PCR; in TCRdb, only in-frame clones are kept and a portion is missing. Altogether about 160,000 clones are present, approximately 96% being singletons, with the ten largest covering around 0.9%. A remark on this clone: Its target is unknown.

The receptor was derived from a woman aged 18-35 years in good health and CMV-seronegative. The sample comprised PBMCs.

The CDR3 DNA follows: TGTGCCAGCTCACCGGCCCAGGGAACCTACAATGAGCAGTTCTTC. Amino acids: CASSPAQGTYNEQFF. The rearrangement links TRBV18 to TRBJ2-1; the D gene is possibly TRBD1 (5 bases). V gave up 3 bases and J gave up 2 bases, with 11 bases separating them. The germline V gene has CDR1 KGHSH and CDR2 LQKENI. This CDR3 region has 15 residues.